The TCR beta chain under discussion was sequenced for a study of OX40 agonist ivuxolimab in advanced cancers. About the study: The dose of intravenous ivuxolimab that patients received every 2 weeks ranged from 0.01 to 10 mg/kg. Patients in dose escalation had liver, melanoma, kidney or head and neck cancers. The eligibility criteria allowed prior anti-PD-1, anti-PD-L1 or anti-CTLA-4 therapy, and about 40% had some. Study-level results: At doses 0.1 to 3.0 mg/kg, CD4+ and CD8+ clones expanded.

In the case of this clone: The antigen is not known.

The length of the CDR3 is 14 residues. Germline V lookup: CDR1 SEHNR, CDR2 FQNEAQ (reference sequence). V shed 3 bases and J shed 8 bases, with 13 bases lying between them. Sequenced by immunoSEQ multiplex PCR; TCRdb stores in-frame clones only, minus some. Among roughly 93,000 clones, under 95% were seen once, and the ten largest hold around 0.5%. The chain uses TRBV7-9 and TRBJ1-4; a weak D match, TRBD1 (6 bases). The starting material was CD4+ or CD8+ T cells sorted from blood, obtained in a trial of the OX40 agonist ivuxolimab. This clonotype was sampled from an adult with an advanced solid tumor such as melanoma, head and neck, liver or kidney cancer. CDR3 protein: CASSLDSPTEKLFF. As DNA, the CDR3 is TGTGCCAGCAGCTTGGACAGCCCTACCGAAAAACTGTTTTTT.